This T cell receptor beta chain was captured by sequencing in a study of shared clonotypes between healthy human individuals. Study-level points and caveats: Generally, naive subsets came out with larger estimated richness than memory subsets.

Using roughly 180 ng DNA, approximately 27,000 T cell genomes, the sorted-subset replicate PCRs were run. Sequencing used immunoSEQ multiplex PCR; TCRdb keeps in-frame clones, though not all of them. The table has around 2.3 million clones, approximately 96% seen once. Germline assignment: CDR1 MDHEN and CDR2 SYDVKM. The V gene end was trimmed by 5 bases and the J gene end by 2 bases; junction bases not matched to a gene: 5. The CDR3 has 14 amino acids. Caucasian adults living in Nashville, Tennessee, provided all samples. Naive CD45RA+ and memory CD45RA-negative subsets were split from CD4+ cells. As regards this clone: Its target is unknown.

Sequencing was performed on naive CD4+ T cells sorted from blood. Subset noted: CD45RA+ positively selected. The clonotype originates from a man aged 18-30 years in good health. The V gene is TRBV28, the J gene TRBJ2-7; 8 bases line up with TRBD1. CDR3 sequence: CASSQMDRAYEQYF. The CDR3, as DNA: TGTGCCAGCAGTCAAATGGACAGGGCCTACGAGCAGTACTTC.